This TCR beta chain was sequenced for a study of shared clonotypes between healthy human individuals. Profiled with immunoSEQ multiplex PCR; TCRdb holds only in-frame clones, not every one. The sample lists 2 million to 2.5 million clones, approximately 94% occurring once. The sample comprised naive CD4+ T cells sorted from blood. As to subset: CD45RA+ positively selected. The receptor was isolated from a man younger than 30 in good health.

This CDR3 is CASRTQAGIYGYTF. The CDR3 region has the DNA TGCGCCAGCCGTACCCAGGCAGGCATCTATGGCTACACCTTC. The rearrangement joins TRBV5-1 to TRBJ1-2; the D is unclear. V was pared by 7 bases and J by 4 bases, with 17 bases between. The CDR3 contains 14 residues. Germline V gives CDR1 SGHRS, CDR2 YFSETQ.